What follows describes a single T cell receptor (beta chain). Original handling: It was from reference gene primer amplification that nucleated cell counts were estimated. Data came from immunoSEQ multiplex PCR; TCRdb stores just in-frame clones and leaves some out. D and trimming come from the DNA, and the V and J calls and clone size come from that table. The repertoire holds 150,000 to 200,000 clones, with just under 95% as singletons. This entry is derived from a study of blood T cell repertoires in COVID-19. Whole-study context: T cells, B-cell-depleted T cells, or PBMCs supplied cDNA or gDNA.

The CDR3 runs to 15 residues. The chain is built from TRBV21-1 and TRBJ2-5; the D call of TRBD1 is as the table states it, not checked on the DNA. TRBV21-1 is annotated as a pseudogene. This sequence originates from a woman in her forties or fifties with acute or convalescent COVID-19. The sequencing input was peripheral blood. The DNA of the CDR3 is TGTGCCAGCAGCACTGGAAGCCACCCGCAGGGGACCCAGTACTTC. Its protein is CASSTGSHPQGTQYF.